One sample yielded the 28 T cell receptor beta chains listed below, sequenced in a study of CD8+ T cells in alopecia areata. The treatment was: oral pan-JAK inhibitor, 5-10 mg twice daily. Lesional scalp tissue (obtained by punch biopsy) and peripheral blood were collected from alopecia areata patients. It was cDNA, reverse transcribed from extracted RNA, that served as the sequencing template. The repertoire was sequenced with immunoSEQ multiplex PCR; TCRdb's copy has only in-frame clones and lacks some. The sample lists 2,000 or so clones, around 79% occurring once. The material was skin, obtained at approximately week 45, from a patient treated with tofacitinib. These receptors were taken from a human donor with alopecia areata.

The table lists this clone with a few counts. This sequence joins TRBV29-1 and TRBJ2-2; 9 bases are a match to TRBD1. The CDR3 is 17 residues long. CDR1 is SQVTM and CDR2 is ANQGSEA in the germline V gene. V lost 5 bases, J lost 0 bases, and 10 bases stayed unmatched. The CDR3 protein is CSVRGTGLPSNTGELFF. DNA of the CDR3: TGCAGCGTTCGAGGGACAGGGTTACCTTCGAACACCGGGGAGCTGTTTTTT.

This clone was detected once. The V call is TRBV2, the J call TRBJ2-6; D possibly corresponds to TRBD1 (6 bases). V was clipped by 5 bases and J by 0 bases, with 11 bases between them. The CDR3 runs to 16 residues. Germline CDR1 and CDR2: SNHLY and FYNNEI. The CDR3 sequence: CASSSDRLSGANVLTF. CDR3 in DNA: TGTGCCAGCAGTTCGGACAGACTCTCTGGGGCCAACGTCCTGACTTTC.

This sequence joins TRBV5-1 and TRBJ2-7; TRBD1 agrees at 9 bases. The CDR3 consists of 16 residues. V lost 3 bases, J lost 3 bases, and 10 bases stayed unmatched. The germline CDR1 and CDR2 sequences are SGHRS and YFSETQ. The CDR3 loop reads CASSSGPGQGDYEQYF. In DNA, the CDR3 is TGCGCCAGCAGCTCGGGACCGGGACAGGGAGACTACGAGCAGTACTTC.

The gene calls are TRBV18 and TRBJ1-5; tentatively, D is TRBD1 (6 bases). This CDR3 is 14 amino acids long. The ends were cut back, 5 bases at V and 7 bases at J, with 15 bases in the middle. Germline V gene data show CDR1 as KGHSH and CDR2 as LQKENI. The CDR3 loop reads CASSTKGGDQPQHF. DNA of the CDR3: TGTGCCAGCTCAACGAAGGGGGGGGACCAGCCCCAGCATTTT.

This clone appeared a few times. The chain links TRBV10-3 to TRBJ1-1, with 7 nucleotides matching TRBD1. This CDR3 is built from 14 residues. Trimming removed 4 bases from V and 1 base from J; junction bases left unmatched: 3. Germline CDR1 and CDR2: ENHRY and SYGVKD. CDR3 sequence reads: CAISGQGGNTEAFF. In DNA form, the CDR3 reads TGTGCCATCAGTGGCCAGGGGGGGAACACTGAAGCTTTCTTT.

This chain links TRBV6-4 with TRBJ2-5; 10 bases line up with TRBD1. V lost 1 base to trimming and J lost 4 bases; unmatched junction nucleotides: 6. The germline gives CDR1 MRHNA, CDR2 SNTAGT. The CDR3 spans 16 residues. CDR3 in DNA: TGTGCCAGCAGTGACTTGGGACAGGGGAACCGAGAGACCCAGTACTTC. This encodes CASSDLGQGNRETQYF.

The V gene is TRBV28, the J gene TRBJ2-2; D remains unclear. The CDR3 has 14 amino acids. Trimming took off 2 bases at V and 1 base at J, with 5 bases between the two ends. CDR1 is MDHEN, CDR2 SYDVKM, per germline. CDR3 sequence reads: CASSLRRNTGELFF. The CDR3 DNA reads TGTGCCAGCAGTTTACGTCGGAACACCGGGGAGCTGTTTTTT.

A few counts support this clone. The chain has TRBV15 and TRBJ1-2; 8 positions match TRBD1. The germline gives CDR1 LNHNV, CDR2 YYDKDF (reference sequence). The CDR3 has 14 residues. The junction had 2 bases not matched to a gene; V was cut back by 2 bases and J by 3 bases. In DNA, the CDR3 is TGTGCCACCAGCAGAAACAGGGGGGACTATGGCTACACCTTC. Translation gives CATSRNRGDYGYTF.

The J gene is TRBJ1-5, the V gene TRBV19, with 8 bases lining up with TRBD1. The CDR3 loop spans 14 amino acids. The J segment lost 4 bases and the V segment lost 4 bases, leaving 3 bases of the junction unmatched. The germline V gene has CDR1 LNHDA and CDR2 SQIVND (reference sequence). The CDR3 protein is CASSRTGTNQPQHF. The CDR3 bases are TGTGCCAGTAGTAGGACAGGGACTAATCAGCCCCAGCATTTT.

This clone was observed a single time. This chain connects TRBV30 to TRBJ2-5; D uncertain. The V end was cut by 1 base, the J end by 10 bases, with 13 bases between. Germline assignment: CDR1 GTSNPN and CDR2 SVGIG (reference sequence). This CDR3 is built from 12 residues. CDR3 in amino acids: CAWSGQFGVQYF. CDR3 DNA: TGTGCCTGGAGTGGGCAGTTTGGGGTCCAGTACTTC.

This chain links TRBV12-5 with TRBJ2-7, with 7 bases fitting TRBD1. CDR3 length equals 14 residues. Per the germline V gene, CDR1 is LGHNT and CDR2 is FRNRAP. V lost 5 bases, J lost 4 bases, and 8 bases stayed unmatched. CDR3 nucleotide sequence: TGTGCTAGTGGTCTCCGGACAGGACCATACGAGCAGTACTTC. The encoded protein is CASGLRTGPYEQYF. Looking up the rest from reference TRBV12-5 and TRBJ2-7 gives the full variable domain: DARVTQTPRHKVTEMGQEVTMRCQPILGHNTVFWYRQTMMQGLELLAYFRNRAPLDDSGMPKDRFSAEMPDATLATLKIQPSEPRDSAVYFCASGLRTGPYEQYFGPGTRLTVT.

V gene TRBV28 combines with J gene TRBJ1-2; D unresolved. This CDR3 region has 12 residues. Trimming took off 5 bases at V and 4 bases at J, with 8 bases between the two ends. Germline V CDR1 and CDR2: MDHEN, SYDVKM. CDR3 loop: CASSIRTYGYTF. In nucleotides, the CDR3 is TGTGCCAGCAGTATACGTACCTATGGCTACACCTTC.

This chain connects TRBV5-1 to TRBJ1-1, with 7 bases that match TRBD1. The CDR3 sequence is 17 residues long. Germline V lookup: CDR1 SGHRS, CDR2 YFSETQ. The J segment lost 0 bases and the V segment lost 1 base, leaving 9 bases of the junction unmatched. The CDR3 DNA reads TGCGCCAGCAGCTTGCAGGGGGGCGAGGGTATGAACACTGAAGCTTTCTTT. It translates to CASSLQGGEGMNTEAFF. The full variable domain, its missing parts supplied by reference TRBV5-1 and TRBJ1-1, is KAGVTQTPRYLIKTRGQQVTLSCSPISGHRSVSWYQQTPGQGLQFLFEYFSETQRNKGNFPGRFSGRQFSNSRSEMNVSTLELGDSALYLCASSLQGGEGMNTEAFFGQGTRLTVV.

This clone was detected only once. V and J are TRBV6-1 and TRBJ2-7; 12 nucleotides align to TRBD2. This CDR3 region has 15 residues. V was pared by 1 base and J by 6 bases, with 4 bases of the junction left unmatched. CDR1 and CDR2 from the germline V gene are MNHNS and SASEGT. The CDR3 is CASSEDTSGGSEQYF. The CDR3 nucleotides read TGTGCCAGCAGTGAAGACACTAGCGGGGGGTCCGAGCAGTACTTC.

The chain has TRBV10-3 and TRBJ2-1, with D perhaps matching TRBD1 or TRBD2 (5 bases each). Deletions cut 0 bases from V and 2 bases from J, with 11 bases between. This CDR3 comprises 16 residues. Germline CDR1 ENHRY, CDR2 SYGVKD. The CDR3 reads CAISESLPGPYNEQFF. The CDR3 nucleotides read TGTGCCATCAGTGAGTCTCTTCCGGGGCCCTACAATGAGCAGTTCTTC.

The chain combines TRBV4-3 with TRBJ2-7; 8 nucleotides match TRBD1. The CDR3 sequence is 16 residues long. V lost 0 bases and J lost 3; bases outside the gene matches: 7. From germline, CDR1 is LGHNA and CDR2 YSLEER. CDR3 nucleotides: TGCGCCAGCAGCCAAGATCTCGGACAGGGAGACTACGAGCAGTACTTC. As protein: CASSQDLGQGDYEQYF.

Written as DNA, the CDR3 is TGTGCCAGCAGCCCCGTCCGGAGCTATGGCTACACCTTC. Translated, it gives CASSPVRSYGYTF. The V and J genes are TRBV7-2 and TRBJ1-2; D is uncertain. This CDR3 is built from 13 residues. V lost 5 bases and J 4 bases, leaving 11 bases between the germline ends. Germline CDR1 is SGHTA and CDR2 is FQGNSA. Together with reference TRBV7-2 and TRBJ1-2, the CDR3 gives the full variable domain: GAGVSQSPSNKVTEKGKDVELRCDPISGHTALYWYRQSLGQGLEFLIYFQGNSAPDKSGLPSDRFSAERTGGSVSTLTIQRTQQEDSAVYLCASSPVRSYGYTFGSGTRLTVV.

The chain employs TRBV10-2 and TRBJ2-7, with D possibly called TRBD1 or TRBD2 (5 bases each). V was cut by 10 bases and J by 6 bases, with 22 bases left in between. The germline V gene has CDR1 WSHSY and CDR2 SAAADI. The CDR3 totals 14 residues. CDR3 in DNA: TGCGCCACCCAGGGAAGACGGGGAAGCGTCGAGCAGTACTTC. This translates into CATQGRRGSVEQYF.

V gene TRBV6-1 combines with J gene TRBJ2-1, with D unresolved. Trimming removed 5 bases from V and 4 bases from J, with 6 bases in between. CDR3 length equals 12 residues. Germline V gives CDR1 MNHNS, CDR2 SASEGT. The CDR3 coding sequence is TGTGCCAGCAGTCGGCCTTACAATGAGCAGTTCTTC. Amino acids: CASSRPYNEQFF.

This chain uses TRBV7-8 with TRBJ2-1, with a tentative D call TRBD2 (6 bases). The CDR3 totals 15 residues. CDR1 is SGHVS, CDR2 FQNEAQ, per germline. Between the trimmed V and J ends, which lost 1 base and 1 base, there was a span of 8 bases. The CDR3 region has the DNA TGTGCCAGCAGCTTAGGGCGGGGATCCTACAATGAGCAGTTCTTC. Protein product: CASSLGRGSYNEQFF.

The J gene is TRBJ1-2, the V gene TRBV7-9, with TRBD1 identical over 7 bases. Losses at the gene ends were 3 bases for V and 1 base for J; bases not matched to a gene: 5. The CDR3 has 15 amino acids. CDR1 SEHNR and CDR2 FQNEAQ come from the germline V gene (reference sequence). The CDR3 sequence: CASSFQGQFNYGYTF. The CDR3 nucleotides read TGTGCCAGCAGCTTTCAGGGACAGTTTAACTATGGCTACACCTTC.

The chain joins TRBV2 to TRBJ2-5, with 12 bases aligning to TRBD2. Germline V gene sequence: CDR1 SNHLY, CDR2 FYNNEI. The ends lost 6 bases at V and 5 bases at J; junction bases unmatched: 7. The CDR3 runs 15 residues. The CDR3 loop is CASSRLAGVGETQYF. In DNA form, the CDR3 reads TGTGCCAGCAGCCGACTAGCGGGGGTCGGGGAGACCCAGTACTTC.

The chain combines TRBV7-2 with TRBJ1-1, with D possibly TRBD1 on 5 matching bases. V shed 5 bases and J shed 3 bases, with 13 bases lying between them. The germline CDR1 and CDR2 sequences are SGHTA and FQGNSA. The CDR3 runs 14 residues. CDR3: CASSPQGAYTEAFF. The CDR3 coding sequence is TGTGCCAGCAGCCCGCAGGGTGCCTACACTGAAGCTTTCTTT.

The chain has TRBV7-2 and TRBJ2-2; no clear D gene. V was shortened by 7 bases and J by 5 bases, with 11 bases between the two germline ends. Germline CDR1 reads SGHTA; CDR2 reads FQGNSA. The CDR3 is 13 residues long. The CDR3 region has the DNA TGTGCCAGCAACGAGCTAGGTACCGGGGAGCTGTTTTTT. Its translation is CASNELGTGELFF. The full variable domain, rest sourced from reference TRBV7-2 and TRBJ2-2, is GAGVSQSPSNKVTEKGKDVELRCDPISGHTALYWYRQSLGQGLEFLIYFQGNSAPDKSGLPSDRFSAERTGGSVSTLTIQRTQQEDSAVYLCASNELGTGELFFGEGSRLTVL.

This sequence joins TRBV29-1 and TRBJ2-5, with D tentatively TRBD1 (6 bases). Between the trimmed V and J ends, which lost 7 bases and 4 bases, there was a span of 10 bases. From germline, CDR1 is SQVTM and CDR2 ANQGSEA. The CDR3 loop spans 11 amino acids. CDR3 DNA sequence: TGCAGCGGCGGACAGTCAGAGACCCAGTACTTC. Protein product: CSGGQSETQYF.

CDR3 amino acids: CASSLLESGRSGANVLTF. As DNA, the CDR3 is TGTGCCAGCAGCTTATTAGAGTCAGGGCGCTCTGGGGCCAACGTCCTGACTTTC. This chain uses TRBV7-2 with TRBJ2-6; D possibly corresponds to TRBD1 (5 bases). This CDR3 is 18 amino acids long. Germline CDR1 reads SGHTA; CDR2 reads FQGNSA. Trimming stripped 2 bases from V and 0 bases from J, with 14 bases between.

V gene TRBV11-2 combines with J gene TRBJ1-5; no definite D call. This CDR3 region has 15 residues. Between the trimmed V and J ends, which lost 1 base and 1 base, there was a span of 8 bases. The V gene's germline CDR1 is SGHAT and CDR2 FQNNGV. CDR3 nucleotide sequence: TGTGCCAGCAGCTTAGGGGCACAGAGCAATCAGCCCCAGCATTTT. It translates to CASSLGAQSNQPQHF.

The V and J genes are TRBV4-3 and TRBJ1-2; 8 bases match TRBD1. V lost 1 base, J lost 5 bases, and 6 bases stayed unmatched. CDR1 and CDR2 (germline): LGHNA, YSLEER. This CDR3 is built from 15 residues. The CDR3 spells CASSQGAGGSYGYTF. CDR3 nucleotides: TGCGCCAGCAGCCAAGGAGCAGGGGGCTCATATGGCTACACCTTC.